These 30 T cell receptor beta chains originate from one sample sequenced in a study of technical replicates of blood from several donors. Profiling relied on immunoSEQ multiplex PCR, and the TCRdb table lists in-frame clones only, not all of them. Of about 80,000 clones detected, over 75% appear once; the ten largest clones hold under 0.5%. Sequenced input: T cells isolated from PBMCs. The receptors originated from a human donor in good health.

The genes are TRBV19 and TRBJ1-2, with 8 bases matching TRBD1. J was trimmed by 8 bases and V by 3 bases; bases with no gene match: 8. This CDR3 is built from 14 residues. Germline CDR1 is LNHDA and CDR2 is SQIVND (reference sequence). CDR3 sequence (DNA): TGTGCCAGTAGTATTTTCGGACAGGGAGGAGGCTACACCTTC. Amino acid sequence: CASSIFGQGGGYTF.

This clone was recorded once. V usage is TRBV15 and J usage is TRBJ2-3, with TRBD1 matching over 9 bases. Germline-derived CDR1 and CDR2 are LNHNV and YYDKDF (reference sequence). V dropped 5 bases and J dropped 2; count of bases not matched to a gene: 5. The CDR3 contains 15 residues. The CDR3 spells CATSPRQGVTDTQYF. The CDR3 region has the DNA TGTGCCACCAGCCCGCGACAGGGGGTCACAGATACGCAGTATTTT.

The V and J genes are TRBV27 and TRBJ1-1, with D possibly being TRBD1 (6 bases). V lost 3 bases to trimming and J lost 4 bases, with 12 bases between them. Germline loops: CDR1 MNHEY, CDR2 SMNVEV (reference sequence). The CDR3 has 14 amino acids. The chain's CDR3 is CASSFWGRFTEAFF. CDR3 DNA: TGTGCCAGCAGTTTCTGGGGGCGCTTCACTGAAGCTTTCTTT.

This sequence joins TRBV4-3 and TRBJ2-1; TRBD1 aligns across 11 bases. The CDR3 loop spans 15 amino acids. Germline-derived CDR1 and CDR2 are LGHNA and YSLEER. The junction had 4 bases not matched to a gene; V was cut back by 4 bases and J by 5 bases. The CDR3 region has the DNA TGCGCCAGCAGCCTCGGACAGGGGGCGAACAATGAGCAGTTCTTC. Translating it yields CASSLGQGANNEQFF.

This clone was observed once. The rearrangement joins TRBV27 to TRBJ1-2, with TRBD1 matching 7 bases. V was clipped by 5 bases and J by 6 bases; unmatched bases: 6. The CDR3 extends over 13 amino acids. CDR1 is MNHEY and CDR2 is SMNVEV in the germline V gene (reference sequence). DNA of the CDR3: TGTGCCAGCAGTCCGACAGGGTTGGATGGCTACACCTTC. It yields the protein CASSPTGLDGYTF.

The chain links TRBV9 to TRBJ2-3; 8 nucleotides agree with TRBD2. Per germline, CDR1 SGDLS and CDR2 YYNGEE. V trimming: 5 bases; J trimming: 2 bases; junction bases outside the gene matches: 7. CDR3 length: 15 amino acids. CDR3 amino acids: CASSYSGTVTDTQYF. In DNA, the CDR3 is TGTGCCAGCAGTTATAGCGGGACTGTCACAGATACGCAGTATTTT.

The sample holds one count of this clone. The chain recombines TRBV7-8 with TRBJ2-1; 9 nucleotides match TRBD1. V was clipped by 5 bases and J by 5 bases; unmatched bases: 10. The CDR3 contains 16 residues. Germline-derived CDR1 and CDR2 are SGHVS and FQNEAQ. CDR3: CASSTSPGQGHNEQFF. The CDR3 nucleotides read TGTGCCAGCAGCACAAGCCCGGGACAGGGACACAATGAGCAGTTCTTC.

This chain connects TRBV5-6 to TRBJ2-5; the match to TRBD2 covers 7 bases. The ends lost 4 bases at V and 3 bases at J; junction bases unmatched: 15. Per the germline V gene, CDR1 is SGHDT and CDR2 is YYEEEE. The CDR3 sequence is 17 residues long. The CDR3 protein is CASSEPLAGPIEETQYF. CDR3 sequence (DNA): TGTGCCAGCAGCGAACCCTTAGCGGGCCCGATCGAAGAGACCCAGTACTTC.

This sequence joins TRBV4-3 and TRBJ2-2; TRBD2 aligns across 7 bases. After removal of 3 bases from V and 3 bases from J, the junction contained 10 bases not matched to a gene. The CDR3 length is 17 residues. The germline V gene encodes CDR1 LGHNA and CDR2 YSLEER. CDR3 nucleotides: TGCGCCAGCAGCCACGCACCCGAAGGGAGGGACACCGGGGAGCTGTTTTTT. Its translation: CASSHAPEGRDTGELFF.

The chain employs TRBV10-3 and TRBJ1-1; 10 nucleotides align to TRBD1. Germline V gives CDR1 ENHRY, CDR2 SYGVKD. Unmatched junction bases numbered 3, after V lost 4 bases and J lost 1 base. This CDR3 region has 15 residues. The CDR3 region has the DNA TGTGCCATCAGTGGACAGGGGGCTTGGAACACTGAAGCTTTCTTT. Its protein is CAISGQGAWNTEAFF.

The chain carries TRBV7-2 and TRBJ2-1, with 7 bases identical to TRBD1. V lost 5 bases, J lost 7 bases, and 11 bases stayed unmatched. Germline V gene sequence: CDR1 SGHTA, CDR2 FQGNSA. The CDR3 loop spans 15 amino acids. CDR3 loop: CASSLRGQQENEQFF. CDR3 nucleotide sequence: TGTGCCAGCAGCCTACGGGGACAGCAAGAAAATGAGCAGTTCTTC.

A single count supports this clone. The chain is built from TRBV5-6 and TRBJ2-1; 8 bases are a match to TRBD2. Germline trimming cut 2 bases from V and 7 bases from J; bases unmatched to any gene: 14. Germline V gene data show CDR1 as SGHDT and CDR2 as YYEEEE. The length of the CDR3 is 17 residues. The CDR3 is CASSLIWGSGINNEQFF. For the CDR3, the DNA is TGTGCCAGCAGCTTAATCTGGGGTAGCGGGATCAATAATGAGCAGTTCTTC.

The chain carries TRBV9 and TRBJ1-3; D possibly corresponds to TRBD1 (6 bases). Trimming stripped 4 bases from V and 5 bases from J, with 16 bases between. The CDR3 is made up of 15 amino acids. From germline, CDR1 is SGDLS and CDR2 YYNGEE. The CDR3 DNA follows: TGTGCCAGCAGCCCAGCCCAGGGGTTACGAAACACCATATATTTT. Translating it yields CASSPAQGLRNTIYF. The full variable domain, with the rest looked up from reference TRBV9 and TRBJ1-3, is DSGVTQTPKHLITATGQRVTLRCSPRSGDLSVYWYQQSLDQGLQFLIQYYNGEERAKGNILERFSAQQFPDLHSELNLSSLELGDSALYFCASSPAQGLRNTIYFGEGSWLTVV.

The chain joins TRBV4-2 to TRBJ1-5; 11 bases match TRBD1. The CDR3 totals 18 residues. CDR1 is LGHNA, CDR2 YNFKEQ, per germline. V trimming: 0 bases; J trimming: 0 bases; junction bases outside the gene matches: 4. The CDR3 is CASSQEDRGLVSNQPQHF. CDR3 DNA sequence: TGTGCCAGCAGCCAAGAGGACAGGGGGCTAGTTAGCAATCAGCCCCAGCATTTT.

The chain carries TRBV14 and TRBJ2-5; D remains ambiguous. The CDR3 has 16 amino acids. The germline gives CDR1 SGHDN, CDR2 FVKESK. The V and J ends lost 0 bases and 2 bases respectively, with 13 bases between them. For the CDR3, the DNA is TGTGCCAGCAGCCAAGAAGGTTACTACCTTCAAGAGACCCAGTACTTC. As protein: CASSQEGYYLQETQYF.

The chain combines TRBV7-2 with TRBJ2-1, with 7 bases fitting TRBD2. This CDR3 region has 14 residues. V gave up 2 bases and J gave up 4 bases; unmatched junction bases: 2. CDR1 and CDR2 from the germline V gene are SGHTA and FQGNSA. This CDR3 is CASSLWREYNEQFF. The CDR3 DNA reads as TGTGCCAGCAGCTTATGGCGGGAGTACAATGAGCAGTTCTTC.

The gene calls are TRBV11-2 and TRBJ1-1, with TRBD1 matching over 7 bases. The V gene's germline CDR1 is SGHAT and CDR2 FQNNGV. V lost 1 base and J lost 6; bases outside the gene matches: 2. The length of the CDR3 is 13 residues. The chain's CDR3 is CASSLVTGAEAFF. DNA for the CDR3: TGTGCCAGCAGCTTAGTAACAGGGGCTGAAGCTTTCTTT.

The chain uses TRBV4-1 and TRBJ2-3, with a tentative D call TRBD2 (5 bases). The CDR3 spans 14 residues. Germline V gene lookup returns CDR1 MGHRA and CDR2 YSYEKL. Between the trimmed V and J ends, which lost 0 bases and 4 bases, there was a span of 8 bases. Written as DNA, the CDR3 is TGCGCCAGCAGCCAAGAGAAGAGGGCAGATACGCAGTATTTT. Translating it yields CASSQEKRADTQYF.

The rearrangement joins TRBV4-3 to TRBJ1-1; 7 bases match TRBD1. V gave up 3 bases and J gave up 5 bases; unmatched junction bases: 6. CDR1 and CDR2 from the germline V gene are LGHNA and YSLEER. The CDR3 consists of 14 residues. The CDR3 DNA follows: TGCGCCAGCAGCCACTTCGGGACAGATACTGAAGCTTTCTTT. Encoded protein: CASSHFGTDTEAFF.

This sequence joins TRBV29-1 and TRBJ2-7; maybe TRBD1 (5 bases). Germline V gives CDR1 SQVTM, CDR2 ANQGSEA. Trimming shortened V by 5 bases and J by 4 bases, and 9 bases separated the two germline ends. The CDR3 sequence is 11 residues long. In DNA form, the CDR3 reads TGCAGCGTTTCTGACAGATACGAGCAGTACTTC. Encoded protein: CSVSDRYEQYF.

The gene calls are TRBV28 and TRBJ2-7; D possibly corresponds to TRBD2 (5 bases). The germline V and J ends were trimmed by 7 bases and 3 bases, with 16 bases remaining between them. Germline lookup yields CDR1 MDHEN and CDR2 SYDVKM. The CDR3 is made up of 14 amino acids. CDR3 nucleotides: TGTGCCAGCATAGAGGGAAGGGTCCTCTACGAGCAGTACTTC. It specifies CASIEGRVLYEQYF. The full variable domain, with the rest looked up from reference TRBV28 and TRBJ2-7, is DVKVTQSSRYLVKRTGEKVFLECVQDMDHENMFWYRQDPGLGLRLIYFSYDVKMKEKGDIPEGYSVSREKKERFSLILESASTNQTSMYLCASIEGRVLYEQYFGPGTRLTVT.

The chain joins TRBV9 to TRBJ2-5, with D perhaps TRBD1 (6 bases). Between the trimmed V and J ends, which lost 4 bases and 4 bases, there was a span of 14 bases. The V gene's germline CDR1 is SGDLS and CDR2 YYNGEE. This CDR3 region has 14 residues. CDR3 loop: CASSQGSIGETQYF. The CDR3 coding sequence is TGTGCCAGCAGCCAGGGGTCCATAGGAGAGACCCAGTACTTC.

The V call is TRBV5-5, the J call TRBJ1-2; D gene uncertain. Germline V lookup: CDR1 SGHKS, CDR2 YYEKEE (reference sequence). This CDR3 contains 15 residues. V was shortened by 1 base and J by 2 bases, with 12 bases between the two germline ends. The CDR3 coding sequence is TGTGCCAGCAGCTTGTATGCGGAGGCGAACTATGGCTACACCTTC. Translation gives CASSLYAEANYGYTF.

The chain employs TRBV6-1 and TRBJ2-7, with TRBD2 matching over 8 bases. After removal of 6 bases from V and 5 bases from J, the junction contained 12 bases not matched to a gene. The CDR3 sequence is 15 residues long. Germline-derived CDR1 and CDR2 are MNHNS and SASEGT. The CDR3 sequence is CASRWGTSKKDEQYF. Written as DNA, the CDR3 is TGTGCCAGCAGGTGGGGGACTAGTAAAAAGGACGAGCAGTACTTC.

The chain joins TRBV7-2 to TRBJ1-5; D is possibly TRBD1 (6 bases). The V end lost 4 bases, the J end lost 1 base, and 14 bases lay between the germline ends. Germline CDR1 SGHTA, CDR2 FQGNSA. This CDR3 is built from 16 residues. The DNA for the CDR3 is TGTGCCAGCAGCTCAAGGGGGGGTCCGAGCAATCAGCCCCAGCATTTT. Translated: CASSSRGGPSNQPQHF.

This chain uses TRBV28 with TRBJ1-1, with no clear D. The V gene lost 9 bases and the J gene lost 4 bases, with 18 bases spanning the gap. The CDR3 is 14 residues long. Per the germline V gene, CDR1 is MDHEN and CDR2 is SYDVKM. CDR3 nucleotide sequence: TGTGCCAGTACCCCCCCTAGTACGGGCACTGAAGCTTTCTTT. Its protein is CASTPPSTGTEAFF.

The CDR3 nucleotides are TGTGCCAGCAGCTTAAGCCGAGCGGGAGGCGAGACCCAGTACTTC. The encoded protein is CASSLSRAGGETQYF. V and J are TRBV7-2 and TRBJ2-5; the match to TRBD2 covers 9 bases. V trimming: 2 bases; J trimming: 5 bases; junction bases outside the gene matches: 6. CDR1 and CDR2 (germline): SGHTA, FQGNSA. There are 15 residues in the CDR3. Full variable domain (remainder filled in from reference TRBV7-2 and TRBJ2-5): GAGVSQSPSNKVTEKGKDVELRCDPISGHTALYWYRQSLGQGLEFLIYFQGNSAPDKSGLPSDRFSAERTGGSVSTLTIQRTQQEDSAVYLCASSLSRAGGETQYFGPGTRLLVL.

J is TRBJ1-5 and V is TRBV11-3, with a possible D match to TRBD1 (5 bases). This CDR3 has 13 residues. Deletions cut 6 bases from V and 7 bases from J, with 13 bases between. Per germline, CDR1 SGHNT and CDR2 YENEEA. The CDR3 is CASSQGGEQPQHF. CDR3 DNA sequence: TGTGCCAGCAGTCAGGGAGGGGAACAGCCCCAGCATTTT.

V usage is TRBV20-1 and J usage is TRBJ1-1; a possible D gene is TRBD1 (6 bases). The CDR3 has 11 amino acids. Trimming took 5 bases from V and 7 from J, leaving 11 bases between them. From germline, CDR1 is DFQATT and CDR2 SNEGSKA (reference sequence). The CDR3 loop is CSAPRQVEAFF. The CDR3 coding sequence is TGCAGTGCTCCCCGACAGGTTGAAGCTTTCTTT.

The genes are TRBV28 and TRBJ2-3, with TRBD1 matching 7 bases. Germline assignment: CDR1 MDHEN and CDR2 SYDVKM. This CDR3 is built from 18 residues. Germline trimming cut 5 bases from V and 2 bases from J; bases unmatched to any gene: 16. This CDR3 reads CASSVLTFGQVSTDTQYF. The CDR3 bases are TGTGCCAGCAGTGTCCTGACGTTCGGACAGGTATCCACAGATACGCAGTATTTT.